A single sample gave rise to the 25 T cell receptor beta chains below, sequenced in a study of identical twins (dated by TCRdb to about 2016). The library was prepared using 5' RACE. Sequenced using an Illumina HiSeq 2000. TCRdb redid the processing of the public reads, applying fastp at Q25 and MiXCR, and retained in-frame beta chains. Identical CDR3 protein sequences are pooled into one entry, listed with their most common genes and DNA. In all, the sample holds some 500,000 distinct CDR3 sequences, and more than 9% of those were seen once. The top ten hold around 3.2% of the sample. These records were also assigned to another study, of yellow fever vaccine responses in identical twins.

The specimen sequenced was PBMCs. Source of these receptors: a woman aged 18-29 years in good health.

The chain joins TRBV20-1 to TRBJ2-7; 8 bases are a match to TRBD1. CDR1 and CDR2 from the germline V gene are DFQATT and SNEGSKA (reference sequence). This CDR3 is built from 16 residues. Trimming cost V 3 bases and J 3 bases; bases outside gene matches: 13. The CDR3 loop is CSASSRTGNPFYEQYF. The DNA of the CDR3 is TGCAGTGCTAGTTCTAGGACAGGGAACCCTTTCTACGAGCAGTACTTC.

This chain uses TRBV2 with TRBJ2-1, with D maybe TRBD2 (5 bases). V was cut by 6 bases and J by 9 bases, with 15 bases left in between. Germline V gives CDR1 SNHLY, CDR2 FYNNEI. There are 13 residues in the CDR3. For the CDR3, the DNA is TGTGCCAGCAGCCCCGGGGAAGAACGTGAGCAGTTCTTC. This translates into CASSPGEEREQFF.

This clonotype has ten or more counts. This chain uses TRBV4-2 with TRBJ2-7; a weak D match, TRBD1 (6 bases). From germline, CDR1 is LGHNA and CDR2 YNFKEQ. The CDR3 extends over 14 amino acids. Deletions cut 3 bases from V and 0 bases from J, with 9 bases between. DNA for the CDR3: TGTGCCAGCAGCCAGGGGGACAACTCCTACGAGCAGTACTTC. Protein product: CASSQGDNSYEQYF.

The rearrangement joins TRBV6-5 to TRBJ2-5, with D uncertain. The CDR3 sequence is 13 residues long. Germline CDR1 reads MNHEY; CDR2 reads SVGAGI. V gave up 1 base and J gave up 1 base, with 4 bases separating them. The CDR3: CASSYFGQETQYF. CDR3 bases: TGTGCCAGCAGTTACTTTGGCCAAGAGACCCAGTACTTC.

This clonotype was detected ten times or more. The chain joins TRBV6-2 or TRBV6-3 to TRBJ2-5, with TRBD2 matching over 7 bases. CDR3 length equals 15 residues. V gave up 6 bases and J gave up 2 bases; unmatched junction bases: 9. The V gene's germline CDR1 is MNHEY and CDR2 SVGEGT. The CDR3 bases are TGTGCCAGCAGGGCTTGGAGAGCGGGACAAGAGACCCAGTACTTC. Translation gives CASRAWRAGQETQYF.

This clonotype was found a few times. V gene TRBV29-1 combines with J gene TRBJ2-5; D remains unclear. CDR3 length equals 13 residues. Per germline, CDR1 SQVTM and CDR2 ANQGSEA. V was shortened by 2 bases and J by 7 bases, with 14 bases between the two germline ends. Here the CDR3 DNA reads TGCAGCGTTGAAACACGAGTCGAAGGGACCCAGTACTTC. Residues: CSVETRVEGTQYF. Filled out from reference TRBV29-1 and TRBJ2-5, the complete variable domain reads SAVISQKPSRDICQRGTSLTIQCQVDSQVTMMFWYRQQPGQSLTLIATANQGSEATYESGFVIDKFPISRPNLTFSTLTVSNMSPEDSSIYLCSVETRVEGTQYFGPGTRLLVL.

This clonotype was seen many times. V gene TRBV12-3 or TRBV12-4 combines with J gene TRBJ1-5; no firm D call. The CDR3 is 16 residues long. The germline V and J ends were trimmed by 1 base and 2 bases, with 12 bases remaining between them. CDR3 sequence reads: CASSLEARRGNQPQHF. CDR3 DNA sequence: TGTGCCAGCAGTTTAGAGGCCAGGCGGGGCAATCAGCCCCAGCATTTT.

This clonotype was found many times. J is TRBJ2-1 and V is TRBV5-1; D is perhaps TRBD2 (6 bases). The CDR3 length is 17 residues. V lost 3 bases, J lost 7 bases, and 23 bases lay in between. Germline loops: CDR1 SGHRS, CDR2 YFSETQ. The DNA for the CDR3 is TGCGCCAGCAGCTCCCGGCCTCTAACCGCCGGGGGTAATGAGCAGTTCTTC. It specifies CASSSRPLTAGGNEQFF.

This clonotype was counted at least ten times. The chain links TRBV20-1 to TRBJ2-1; TRBD1 agrees at 7 bases. This CDR3 has 17 amino acids. V lost 0 bases to trimming and J lost 5 bases; unmatched junction nucleotides: 13. Germline assignment: CDR1 DFQATT and CDR2 SNEGSKA (reference sequence). CDR3 DNA sequence: TGCAGTGCTAGAGATGCGAGACGACAGGGAGCCAACAATGAGCAGTTCTTC. This gives the protein CSARDARRQGANNEQFF.

This clonotype was counted only a few times. The CDR3 is CASSQAGGTGQSYEQYF. CDR3 in DNA: TGCGCCAGCAGCCAAGCGGGGGGGACGGGACAGTCCTACGAGCAGTACTTC. The chain is built from TRBV4-1 and TRBJ2-7, with D possibly matching TRBD2 (8 bases). The CDR3 loop spans 17 amino acids. Germline loops: CDR1 MGHRA, CDR2 YSYEKL. V lost 1 base to trimming and J lost 1 base, with 17 bases between them.

V gene TRBV5-1 combines with J gene TRBJ2-7; D might be TRBD2 (5 bases). This CDR3 region has 13 residues. Trimming cost V 4 bases and J 4 bases, with 12 bases left between them. CDR1 and CDR2 from the germline V gene are SGHRS and YFSETQ. CDR3 nucleotide sequence: TGCGCCAGCAGCCCCCCCGGGGAATACGAGCAGTACTTC. Translating it yields CASSPPGEYEQYF.

This clonotype was detected a few times. V gene TRBV12-3 or TRBV12-4 combines with J gene TRBJ2-3; D is possibly TRBD2 (5 bases). Trimming took 4 bases from V and 3 from J, leaving 11 bases between them. The CDR3 length is 14 residues. Here the CDR3 DNA reads TGTGCCAGCAGTTCCGGGATTTATACAGATACGCAGTATTTT. Translated, it gives CASSSGIYTDTQYF.

This clonotype was recorded many times. The chain joins TRBV25-1 to TRBJ2-1; a possible D gene is TRBD2 (6 bases). Trimming took 5 bases from V and 6 from J, leaving 20 bases between them. The germline gives CDR1 MGHDK, CDR2 SYGVNS. This CDR3 contains 16 residues. The CDR3 region is CASSPQQDRESNEQFF. The DNA for the CDR3 is TGTGCCAGCAGTCCGCAACAGGACCGGGAGTCCAATGAGCAGTTCTTC. Combining the CDR3 with reference TRBV25-1 and TRBJ2-1 gives the whole variable domain EADIYQTPRYLVIGTGKKITLECSQTMGHDKMYWYQQDPGMELHLIHYSYGVNSTEKGDLSSESTVSRIRTEHFPLTLESARPSHTSQYLCASSPQQDRESNEQFFGPGTRLTVL.

This clonotype has just a few counts. The gene calls are TRBV6-2 or TRBV6-3 and TRBJ2-7; 13 bases agree with TRBD2. CDR3 length: 17 amino acids. Trimming at V came to 6 bases and at J to 0 bases, leaving 8 bases not matched to a gene. Germline CDR1 and CDR2: MNHEY and SVGEGT. DNA for the CDR3: TGTGCCAGCAGAACCGGACTAGCGGGAGCAAGCTCCTACGAGCAGTACTTC. Translated, it gives CASRTGLAGASSYEQYF.

J is TRBJ2-3 and V is TRBV12-3 or TRBV12-4, with D possibly being TRBD2 (6 bases). Trimming removed 0 bases from V and 4 bases from J, with 14 bases in between. The CDR3 extends over 16 amino acids. CDR3 in amino acids: CASSLALGSGPDTQYF. As DNA, the CDR3 is TGTGCCAGCAGTTTAGCGCTTGGTAGCGGTCCAGATACGCAGTATTTT.

The chain links TRBV12-3 or TRBV12-4 to TRBJ2-4, with 13 nucleotides matching TRBD2. V shed 11 bases, J shed 7 bases, and the junction held 20 bases outside the gene matches. This CDR3 spans 18 amino acids. This chain's CDR3 is CALCALRTSGSGRNIQYF. As DNA, the CDR3 is TGTGCCCTCTGTGCCCTGAGGACTAGCGGGAGCGGTCGGAACATTCAGTACTTC.

A few counts support this clonotype. The gene calls are TRBV6-5 and TRBJ2-1; 8 bases are a match to TRBD2. This CDR3 region has 13 residues. J lost 14 bases, V lost 2 bases, and 8 bases had no gene match. CDR1 is MNHEY and CDR2 is SVGAGI in the germline V gene. The CDR3 nucleotides read TGTGCCAGCAGTTACGGTTCTGCGGGAGGTGAGTTCTTC. This translates into CASSYGSAGGEFF.

In nucleotides, the CDR3 is TGTGCCAGCTCCTCCGGGGGGGCTAAAAATGAGCAGTTCTTC. Amino acids: CASSSGGAKNEQFF. The chain is built from TRBV6-1 and TRBJ2-1; the match to TRBD2 covers 8 bases. Trimming removed 8 bases from V and 7 bases from J; junction bases left unmatched: 10. Per germline, CDR1 MNHNS and CDR2 SASEGT. This CDR3 is 14 amino acids long.

The DNA of the CDR3 is TGTGCCACCAGCAGAGGAGGCGGGAGGGGGTTTGAGACCCAGTACTTC. It specifies CATSRGGGRGFETQYF. The chain joins TRBV15 to TRBJ2-5; the match to TRBD2 covers 9 bases. V was pared by 1 base and J by 5 bases, with 8 bases of the junction left unmatched. This CDR3 is 16 amino acids long. Germline V lookup: CDR1 LNHNV, CDR2 YYDKDF (reference sequence).

This clonotype showed up many times. The junction departs from the called germline gene at one end, perhaps through a read error. The DNA for the CDR3 is TGTGCCAGCAGCCTTGGGTCCAACGTCCTGACTTTC. Translating gives CASSLGSNVLTF. The rearrangement uses TRBV12-3 or TRBV12-4 and TRBJ2-6; D is unresolved. The CDR3 runs 12 residues.

The table lists this clonotype with a few counts. The rearrangement uses TRBV29-1 and TRBJ2-5; no clear D. The CDR3 is 13 amino acids. The V end lost 1 base, the J end lost 2 bases, and 8 bases lay between the germline ends. From germline, CDR1 is SQVTM and CDR2 ANQGSEA. The CDR3 spells CSVEGHGQETQYF. The CDR3 region has the DNA TGCAGCGTTGAAGGCCACGGTCAAGAGACCCAGTACTTC.

This clonotype was seen at least ten times. The rearrangement links TRBV20-1 to TRBJ2-5; no clear D. CDR1 is DFQATT and CDR2 is SNEGSKA in the germline V gene (reference sequence). CDR3 length: 12 amino acids. V was trimmed by 0 bases and J by 4 bases, leaving 6 bases between them. The CDR3 sequence is CSAREPPETQYF. CDR3 coding DNA: TGCAGTGCTAGAGAACCTCCAGAGACCCAGTACTTC.

This clonotype was recorded a few times. The CDR3 loop is CASSFGLNNEQFF. In DNA form, the CDR3 reads TGTGCCAGCAGCTTCGGACTGAACAATGAGCAGTTCTTC. V usage is TRBV7-2 and J usage is TRBJ2-1, with D perhaps matching TRBD2 (5 bases). The CDR3 extends over 13 amino acids. V was cut by 3 bases and J by 5 bases, with 8 bases left in between. CDR1 is SGHTA, CDR2 FQGNSA, per germline.

The V gene is TRBV20-1, the J gene TRBJ2-3; a possible D gene is TRBD1 (5 bases). There are 11 residues in the CDR3. The germline V gene encodes CDR1 DFQATT and CDR2 SNEGSKA (reference sequence). V was cut by 4 bases and J by 5 bases, with 7 bases left in between. In nucleotides, the CDR3 is TGCAGTGCTACAGGGTTAGATACGCAGTATTTT. The encoded protein is CSATGLDTQYF.

With regard to this clonotype: A clone one base away is much larger, so this may be a read error. This rearrangement joins TRBV7-3 to TRBJ2-1, with D maybe TRBD1 (7 bases). Germline CDR1 is SGHTA and CDR2 is FQGTGA. The CDR3 spans 16 residues. The CDR3 region has the DNA TGTGCCAGCAGCCCTTTCGAGCAGGGGGGCCACAATGAGCAGCTCTTC. Its translation: CASSPFEQGGHNEQLF.